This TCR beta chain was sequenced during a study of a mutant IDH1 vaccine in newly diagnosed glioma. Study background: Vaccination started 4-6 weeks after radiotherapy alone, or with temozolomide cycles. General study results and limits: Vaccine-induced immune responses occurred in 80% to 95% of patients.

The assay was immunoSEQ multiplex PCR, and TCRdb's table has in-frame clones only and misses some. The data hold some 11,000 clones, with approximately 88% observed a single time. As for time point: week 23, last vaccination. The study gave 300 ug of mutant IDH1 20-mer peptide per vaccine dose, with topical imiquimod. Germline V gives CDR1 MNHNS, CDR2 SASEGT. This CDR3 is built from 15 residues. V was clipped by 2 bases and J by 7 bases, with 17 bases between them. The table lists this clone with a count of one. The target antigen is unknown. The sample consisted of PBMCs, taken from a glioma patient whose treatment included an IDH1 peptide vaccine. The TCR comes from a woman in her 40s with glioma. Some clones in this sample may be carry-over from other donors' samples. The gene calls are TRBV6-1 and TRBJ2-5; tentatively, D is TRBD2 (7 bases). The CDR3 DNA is TGTGCCAGCAGTGAACAATGGGGGGGGCGAGGGACCCAGTACTTC. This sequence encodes CASSEQWGGRGTQYF.